Sequencing of this T cell receptor (beta chain) was carried out in a study of PD-1 blockade in classical Hodgkin lymphoma. Germline V gene data show CDR1 as MNHNS and CDR2 as SASEGT. With 4 bases removed from V and 6 bases from J, the gap between germline ends came to 18 bases. CDR3 size: 15 residues. The time point was: newly diagnosed, previously untreated cHL patient sample. From thawed PBMCs, CD4+ T cells were purified using magnetic negative selection. Acting as the comparison were PBMCs from newly diagnosed, untreated classical Hodgkin lymphoma. Overall study results and limits: Possibly reflecting disease activity or prior therapy, repertoire differences have causes that remain undefined. Compared with healthy donors, newly diagnosed patients reportedly showed lower baseline TCR diversity.

Comments on this clone: Its antigen remains unidentified.

The method was immunoSEQ multiplex PCR; TCRdb's version includes in-frame clones alone and lacks a portion of them. The data show nearly 25,000 clones, about 90% seen once. The chain couples TRBV6-1 to TRBJ1-2; D may be TRBD1 (5 bases). The sequence derives from a human donor with classical Hodgkin lymphoma. Input material: CD4+ T cells from blood. The CDR3 bases are TGTGCCAGCAGTGCAAGCTTGGACATGCTGGATGGCTACACCTTC. The encoded protein is CASSASLDMLDGYTF.